This TCR beta chain was obtained from a study (dated by TCRdb to between 2015 and 2016). Regarding the study in general: The study tested whether tumor-infiltrating Tregs in breast cancer are recruited from blood Tregs or converted in situ from other CD4+ T cell subsets.

On this clonotype: The clone's antigen remains unknown. One end of the junction varies from germline; a read error may be responsible.

Amplification of full-length TCR variable regions was done by 5' RACE PCR using constant-region reverse primers, and this step was followed by semi-nested PCR with Nested Universal Primer A. The ReliaPrep RNA Cell Miniprep System was used to extract total RNA, which was then reverse transcribed into 5'RACE-ready cDNA with the SMARTer RACE 5'/3' Kit. Full-length TCR alpha and beta libraries were barcoded with multiplex adaptors and sequenced on an Illumina MiSeq. In the source study's methods: For each of nine subset-tissue groups, sequencing data from the five patients were pooled, and the groups were compared by unsupervised clustering of TCR gene usage. The Morisita-Horn index was used to calculate repertoire similarity, with shared sequences weighted according to their contribution to each repertoire. TCRdb applied fastp at Q25 and MiXCR to the public reads, then kept only in-frame beta chains. Each entry merges the rows of one CDR3 protein and shows their most common DNA and genes. These V and J calls originate from TCRdb's pipeline instead of the authors' own analysis. Present in this sample are tens of thousands of distinct CDR3 sequences, about 28% of which were seen just once. The ten most abundant clones make up approximately 2% of the sample.

The Miltenyi Naive CD4+ T Cell Isolation kit was used to purify naive CD4+ T cells, and CD25 microbeads were used to remove Tregs. Tregs, naive and memory CD4+ T cells from tumor, blood and ipsilateral draining lymph nodes of roughly 5 breast cancer patients underwent full-length TCR alpha and beta sequencing. Mononuclear cells from lymph nodes or around 50 ml of peripheral blood were isolated by Ficoll density gradient centrifugation. Sorted cell populations were confirmed by FACS to exceed 90% purity. Findings and caveats that apply to the study as a whole: The validation in the larger cohort was limited to a single TCR beta V-J rearrangement instead of whole repertoires. Tumor memory CD4+ T cell TCR gene usage was found to cluster with blood and lymph node memory CD4+ cells and with lymph node naive CD4+ cells. Tumor-infiltrating Treg TCR alpha and beta sequences overlapped most with tumor naive CD4+ T cells, then with blood naive CD4+ T cells.

The cysteine opens and the phenylalanine closes a CDR3 of 15 amino acids. Only the CDR3 DNA stays, 45 bases, in frame from base 1. The sequenced sample consisted of naive CD4+ T cells sorted from blood. The meaning of the sample's cell subset or site label: naive CD4+ T cells, CD4+CD45RA+CD25-. This chain joins TRBV12-3 or TRBV12-4 to TRBJ1-1; 10 nucleotides in the junction match TRBD1. The source is a female donor with breast cancer. The base sequence is TGTGCCGGCAGGCTCGACAGGGGGCTGAACACTGAAGCTTTCTTT. This codes for CAGRLDRGLNTEAFF.